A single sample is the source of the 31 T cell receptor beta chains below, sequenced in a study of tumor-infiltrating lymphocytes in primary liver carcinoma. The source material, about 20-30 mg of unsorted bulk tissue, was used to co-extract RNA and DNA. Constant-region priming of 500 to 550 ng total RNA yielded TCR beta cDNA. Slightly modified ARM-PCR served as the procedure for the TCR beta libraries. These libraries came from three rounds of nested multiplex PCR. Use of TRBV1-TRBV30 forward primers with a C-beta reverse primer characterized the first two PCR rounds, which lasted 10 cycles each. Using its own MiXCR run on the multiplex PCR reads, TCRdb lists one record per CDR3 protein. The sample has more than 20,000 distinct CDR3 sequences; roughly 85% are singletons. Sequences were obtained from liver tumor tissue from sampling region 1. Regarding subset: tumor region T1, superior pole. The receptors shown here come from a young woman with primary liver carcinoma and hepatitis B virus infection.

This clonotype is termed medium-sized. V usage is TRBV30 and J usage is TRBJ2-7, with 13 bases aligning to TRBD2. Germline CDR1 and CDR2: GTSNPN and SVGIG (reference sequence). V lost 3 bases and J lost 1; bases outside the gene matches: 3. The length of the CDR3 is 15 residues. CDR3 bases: TGTGCCTGGAGGGGACTAGCGGGGAAGTCCTACGAGCAGTACTTC. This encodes CAWRGLAGKSYEQYF.

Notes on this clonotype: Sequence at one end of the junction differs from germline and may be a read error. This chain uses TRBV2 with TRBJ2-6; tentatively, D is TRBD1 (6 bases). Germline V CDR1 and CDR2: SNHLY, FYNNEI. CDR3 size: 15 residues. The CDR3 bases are TGTGCCAGCAGTGAAGCACAGGGTGGGGCCAACGTCCTGAATTTC. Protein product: CASSEAQGGANVLNF.

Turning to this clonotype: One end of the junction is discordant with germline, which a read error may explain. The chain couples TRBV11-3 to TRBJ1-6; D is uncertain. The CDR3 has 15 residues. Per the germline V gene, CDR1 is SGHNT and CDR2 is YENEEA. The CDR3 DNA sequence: TGTGCCAGCAGCTGTAAGCGGAGCTATAATTCGCCCCTCCACTTT. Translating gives CASSCKRSYNSPLHF. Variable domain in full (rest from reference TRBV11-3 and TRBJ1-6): EAGVVQSPRYKIIEKKQPVAFWCNPISGHNTLYWYLQNLGQGPELLIRYENEEAVDDSQLPKDRFSAERLKGVDSTLKIQPAELGDSAVYLCASSCKRSYNSPLHFGNGTRLTVT.

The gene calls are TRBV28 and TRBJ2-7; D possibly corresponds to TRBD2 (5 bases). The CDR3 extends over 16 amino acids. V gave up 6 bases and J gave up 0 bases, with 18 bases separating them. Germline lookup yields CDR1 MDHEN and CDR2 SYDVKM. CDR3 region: CASSSRSSSTSYEQYF. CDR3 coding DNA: TGTGCCAGCAGCTCAAGATCTAGCAGTACCTCCTACGAGCAGTACTTC.

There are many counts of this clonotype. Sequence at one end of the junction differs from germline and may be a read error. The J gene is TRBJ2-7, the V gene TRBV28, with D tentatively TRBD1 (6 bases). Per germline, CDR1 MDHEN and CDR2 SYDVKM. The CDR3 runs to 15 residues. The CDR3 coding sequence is TGTGCCAGCAGTCCGTACAGGGTCCACTCCTACGGGCAGTACTTC. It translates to CASSPYRVHSYGQYF.

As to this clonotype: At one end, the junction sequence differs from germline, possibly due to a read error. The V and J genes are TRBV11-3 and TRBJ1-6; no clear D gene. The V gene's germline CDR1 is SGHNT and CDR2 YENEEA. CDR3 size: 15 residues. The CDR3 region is CASNFKWSFNSSLHF. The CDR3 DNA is TGTGCCAGCAACTTTAAGTGGAGCTTTAATTCATCCCTCCACTTT.

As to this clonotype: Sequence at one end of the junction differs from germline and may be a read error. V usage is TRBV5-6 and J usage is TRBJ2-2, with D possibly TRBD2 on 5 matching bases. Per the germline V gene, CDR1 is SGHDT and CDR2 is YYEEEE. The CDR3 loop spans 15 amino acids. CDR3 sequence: CVSSLAPRVTGEPFF. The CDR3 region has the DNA TGTGTCAGCAGCTTGGCACCCAGAGTCACCGGGGAGCCCTTTTTT.

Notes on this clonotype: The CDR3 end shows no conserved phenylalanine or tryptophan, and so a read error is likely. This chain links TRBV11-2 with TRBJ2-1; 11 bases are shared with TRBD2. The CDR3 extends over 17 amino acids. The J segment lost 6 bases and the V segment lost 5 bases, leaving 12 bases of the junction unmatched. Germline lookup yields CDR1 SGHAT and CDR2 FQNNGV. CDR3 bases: TGTGCCAGCAGCCTTACTAGCGGGAGATTCCCAGGCAATGAGCAGTTCCTC. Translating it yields CASSLTSGRFPGNEQFL.

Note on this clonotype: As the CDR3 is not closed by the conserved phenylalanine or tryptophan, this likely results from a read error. The CDR3 protein is CASSTGTSGIYNEQFL. DNA of the CDR3: TGTGCCAGCAGCACCGGGACTAGCGGGATATACAATGAGCAGTTCCTC. V and J are TRBV13 and TRBJ2-1, with 13 positions matching TRBD2. V shed 5 bases and J 4 bases; nucleotides not matched to a gene: 5. This CDR3 has 16 amino acids. CDR1 is PRHDT and CDR2 is FYEKMQ in the germline V gene (reference sequence).

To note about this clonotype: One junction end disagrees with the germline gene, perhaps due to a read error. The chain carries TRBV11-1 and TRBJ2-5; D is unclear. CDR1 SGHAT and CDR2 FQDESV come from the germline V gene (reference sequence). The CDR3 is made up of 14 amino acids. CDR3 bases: TGTGCCAGCAGCTTAGCAAGGCGCGAAGAGACCCAATATTTC. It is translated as CASSLARREETQYF.

The CDR3 reads CASSSRGGGLFF. The CDR3 region has the DNA TGTGCCAGCAGCTCAAGAGGCGGGGGTCTGTTTTTT. This chain uses TRBV7-9 with TRBJ2-2, with 7 bases fitting TRBD2. Losses at the gene ends were 4 bases for V and 14 bases for J; bases not matched to a gene: 7. This CDR3 spans 12 amino acids. CDR1 and CDR2 (germline): SEHNR, FQNEAQ (reference sequence).

The chain's CDR3 is CASSIVGCEETQYF. The CDR3 DNA reads TGTGCCAGCAGCATAGTAGGGTGCGAAGAGACCCAGTACTTC. The rearrangement joins TRBV11-1 to TRBJ2-5, with no clear D. Trimming removed 5 bases at V and 3 bases at J, with 13 bases between. Germline CDR1 SGHAT, CDR2 FQDESV (reference sequence). The CDR3 loop spans 14 amino acids. Full variable domain (remainder filled in from reference TRBV11-1 and TRBJ2-5): EAEVAQSPRYKITEKSQAVAFWCDPISGHATLYWYRQILGQGPELLVQFQDESVVDDSQLPKDRFSAERLKGVDSTLKIQPAELGDSAMYLCASSIVGCEETQYFGPGTRLLVL.

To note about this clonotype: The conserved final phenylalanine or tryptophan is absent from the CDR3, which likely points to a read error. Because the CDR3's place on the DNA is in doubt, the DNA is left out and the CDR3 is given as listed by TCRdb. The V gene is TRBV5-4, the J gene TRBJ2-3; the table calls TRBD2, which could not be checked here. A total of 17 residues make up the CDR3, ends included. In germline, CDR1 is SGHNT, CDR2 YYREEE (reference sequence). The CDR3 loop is CARSVDGHPPPTDTQYY.

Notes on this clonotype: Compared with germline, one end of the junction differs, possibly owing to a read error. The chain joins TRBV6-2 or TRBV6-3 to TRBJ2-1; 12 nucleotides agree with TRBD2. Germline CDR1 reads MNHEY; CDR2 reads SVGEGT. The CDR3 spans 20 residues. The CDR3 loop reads CASSYWGRLAGAEPYNEQFF. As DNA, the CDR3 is TGTGCCAGCAGCTACTGGGGACGACTAGCGGGAGCGGAGCCTTACAATGAGCAGTTCTTT.

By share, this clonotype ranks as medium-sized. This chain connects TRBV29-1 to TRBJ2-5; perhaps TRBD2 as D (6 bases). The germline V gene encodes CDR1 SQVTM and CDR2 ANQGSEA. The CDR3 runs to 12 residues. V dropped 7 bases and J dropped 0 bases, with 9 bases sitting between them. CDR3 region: CSGRLDQETQYF. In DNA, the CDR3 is TGCAGCGGTAGACTAGACCAAGAGACCCAGTACTTC.

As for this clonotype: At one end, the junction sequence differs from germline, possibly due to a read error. The CDR3 is CASSIAGREETLYF. As DNA, the CDR3 is TGTGCCAGCAGCATAGCAGGGCGCGAAGAGACCCTGTACTTT. The chain couples TRBV11-1 to TRBJ2-5; D perhaps matches TRBD1 (5 bases). Per the germline V gene, CDR1 is SGHAT and CDR2 is FQDESV (reference sequence). This CDR3 spans 14 amino acids.

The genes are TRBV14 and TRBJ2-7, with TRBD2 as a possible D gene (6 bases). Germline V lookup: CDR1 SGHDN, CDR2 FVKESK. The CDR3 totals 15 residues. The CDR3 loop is CGCSQAAGTDYEQYF. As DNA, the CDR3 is TGTGGCTGCAGCCAAGCGGCGGGGACTGACTACGAGCAGTACTTC. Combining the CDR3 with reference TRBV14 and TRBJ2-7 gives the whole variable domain EAGVTQFPSHSVIEKGQTVTLRCDPISGHDNLYWYRRVMGKEIKFLLHFVKESKQDESGMPNNRFLAERTGGTYSTLKVQPAELEDSGVYFCGCSQAAGTDYEQYFGPGTRLTVT.

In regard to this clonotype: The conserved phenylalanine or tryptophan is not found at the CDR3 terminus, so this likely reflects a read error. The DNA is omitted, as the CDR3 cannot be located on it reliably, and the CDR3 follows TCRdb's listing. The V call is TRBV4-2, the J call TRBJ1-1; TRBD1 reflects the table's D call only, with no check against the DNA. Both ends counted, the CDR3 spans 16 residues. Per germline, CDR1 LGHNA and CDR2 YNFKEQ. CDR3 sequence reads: CASGPVEGGGNTEVFI.

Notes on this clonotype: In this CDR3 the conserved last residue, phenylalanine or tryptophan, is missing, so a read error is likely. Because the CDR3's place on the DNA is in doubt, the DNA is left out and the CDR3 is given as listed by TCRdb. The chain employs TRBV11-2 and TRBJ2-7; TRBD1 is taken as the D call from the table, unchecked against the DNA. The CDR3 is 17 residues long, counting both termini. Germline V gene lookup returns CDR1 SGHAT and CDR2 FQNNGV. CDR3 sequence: CASSPRGWLGGTYELYL.

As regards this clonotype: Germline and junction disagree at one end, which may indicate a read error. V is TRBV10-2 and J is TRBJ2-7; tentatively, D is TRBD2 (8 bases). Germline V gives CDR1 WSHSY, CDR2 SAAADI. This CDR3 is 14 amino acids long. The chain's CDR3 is CASRDSGRDDEQYF. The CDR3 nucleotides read TGTGCCAGCAGGGACAGCGGGAGAGATGACGAGCAGTACTTC.

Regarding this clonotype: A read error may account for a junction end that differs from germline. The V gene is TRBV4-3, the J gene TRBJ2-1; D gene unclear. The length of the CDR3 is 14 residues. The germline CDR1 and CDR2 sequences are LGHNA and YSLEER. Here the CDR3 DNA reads TGCGACAGCAGCCACACAGAGTTGGTCGATGAGCCGTTCTTC. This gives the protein CDSSHTELVDEPFF.

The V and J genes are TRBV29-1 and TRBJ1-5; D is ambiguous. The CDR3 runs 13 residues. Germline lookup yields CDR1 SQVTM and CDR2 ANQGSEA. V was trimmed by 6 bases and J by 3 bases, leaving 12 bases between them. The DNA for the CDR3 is TGCAGCGTCGTTACGGCCTCCAATCAGCCCCAGCATTTT. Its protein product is CSVVTASNQPQHF.

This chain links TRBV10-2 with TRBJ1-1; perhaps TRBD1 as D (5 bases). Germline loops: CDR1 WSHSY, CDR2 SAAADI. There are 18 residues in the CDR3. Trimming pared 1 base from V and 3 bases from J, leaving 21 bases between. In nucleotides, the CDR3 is TGCGCCAGCAGTGAGTTTTATTATTTCAGGGAAAAGTACACTGAAGCTTTCTTT. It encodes CASSEFYYFREKYTEAFF.

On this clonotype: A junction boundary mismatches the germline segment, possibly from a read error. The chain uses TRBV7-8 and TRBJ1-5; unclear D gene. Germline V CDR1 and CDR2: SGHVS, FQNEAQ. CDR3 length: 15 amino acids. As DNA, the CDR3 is TGTGCCAGCAGCTTAACGGGTGGAGAGCATCAGCCCCAACATTTT. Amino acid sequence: CASSLTGGEHQPQHF.

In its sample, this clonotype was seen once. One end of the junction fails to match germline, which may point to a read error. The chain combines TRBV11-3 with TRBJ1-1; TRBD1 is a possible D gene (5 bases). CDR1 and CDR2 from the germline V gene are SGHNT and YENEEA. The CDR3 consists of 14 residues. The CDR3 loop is CVSSLATRGTEAFF. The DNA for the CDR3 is TGTGTCAGCAGCTTAGCAACAAGGGGCACTGAAGCTTTCTTT.

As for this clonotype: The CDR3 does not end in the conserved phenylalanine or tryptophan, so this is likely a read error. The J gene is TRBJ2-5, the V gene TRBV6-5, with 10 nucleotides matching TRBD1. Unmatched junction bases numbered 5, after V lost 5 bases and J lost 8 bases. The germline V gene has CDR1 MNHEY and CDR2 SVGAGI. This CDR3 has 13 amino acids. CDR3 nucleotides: TGTGCCAGCAGTAGCGACAGGGGGCTCACCCAGTACATC. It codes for CASSSDRGLTQYI.

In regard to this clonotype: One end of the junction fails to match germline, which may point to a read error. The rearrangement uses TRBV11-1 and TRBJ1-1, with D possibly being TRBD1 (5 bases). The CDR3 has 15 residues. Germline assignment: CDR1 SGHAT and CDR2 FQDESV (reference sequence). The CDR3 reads CARSSTVTVNTGAFF. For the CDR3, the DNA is TGTGCCAGGAGCTCAACCGTGACAGTGAATACTGGAGCTTTCTTT.

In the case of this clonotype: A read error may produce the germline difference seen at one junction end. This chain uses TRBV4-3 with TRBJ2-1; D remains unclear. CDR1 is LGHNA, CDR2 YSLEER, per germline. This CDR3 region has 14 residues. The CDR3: CASGHTELVNEKFF. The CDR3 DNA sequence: TGCGCCAGCGGCCACACGGAGTTGGTCAATGAGAAGTTCTTC.

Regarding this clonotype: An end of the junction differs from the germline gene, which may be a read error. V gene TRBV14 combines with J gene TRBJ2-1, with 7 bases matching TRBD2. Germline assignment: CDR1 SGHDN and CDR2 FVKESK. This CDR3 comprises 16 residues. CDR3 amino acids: CASSPIRGSCNNEQFF. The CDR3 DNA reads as TGTGCCAGCAGCCCGATCCGCGGGAGTTGCAACAACGAGCAGTTCTTC.

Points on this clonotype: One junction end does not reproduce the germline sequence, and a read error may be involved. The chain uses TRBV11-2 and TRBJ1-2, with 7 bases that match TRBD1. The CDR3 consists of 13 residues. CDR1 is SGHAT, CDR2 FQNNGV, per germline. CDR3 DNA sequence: TGTGCCTGCACTCAGGGGGGAGGTGGAGGCTACACCTTT. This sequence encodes CACTQGGGGGYTF.

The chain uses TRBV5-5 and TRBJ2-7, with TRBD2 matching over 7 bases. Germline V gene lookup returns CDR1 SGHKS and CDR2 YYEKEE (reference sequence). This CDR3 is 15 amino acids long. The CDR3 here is CISSLVASGAYEQYF. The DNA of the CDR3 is TGTATCAGCAGCTTGGTGGCTAGCGGAGCCTACGAGCAGTACTTC.